A single sample gave rise to the 14 T cell receptor beta chains below, sequenced in a study of blood T cell repertoires in COVID-19. Assay: immunoSEQ multiplex PCR; the TCRdb copy retains only in-frame clones and omits some. The sample lists about 37,000 clones, about 91% seen once, with 7% to 9% in the top ten. Sequencing input: peripheral blood. All receptors come from a human donor in a cohort sampled during active COVID-19.

The V gene is TRBV30, the J gene TRBJ1-2; D possibly corresponds to TRBD1 (6 bases). V dropped 8 bases and J dropped 4 bases, with 17 bases sitting between them. Per germline, CDR1 GTSNPN and CDR2 SVGIG (reference sequence). The CDR3 has 13 residues. CDR3 nucleotide sequence: TGTGCCGGATTGGACAGTTGGGGCTATGGCTACACCTTC. Its translation is CAGLDSWGYGYTF.

The chain's CDR3 is CASSSGTGRIAAHTEAFF. CDR3 bases: TGTGCCAGTAGTTCCGGGACAGGGAGGATTGCCGCGCACACTGAAGCTTTCTTT. The genes are TRBV19 and TRBJ1-1, with 9 bases aligning to TRBD1. V gave up 5 bases and J gave up 3 bases; unmatched junction bases: 16. Germline V gene lookup returns CDR1 LNHDA and CDR2 SQIVND (reference sequence). This CDR3 has 18 residues.

This rearrangement joins TRBV3-1 (or the pseudogene TRBV3-2) to TRBJ2-5; TRBD2 matches at 11 bases. J lost 4 bases, V lost 4 bases, and 5 bases had no gene match. Germline V gene lookup returns CDR1 LGHDT and CDR2 YNNKEL (reference sequence). This CDR3 contains 15 residues. DNA of the CDR3: TGTGCCAGCAGCCCTAGCGGGGGGCCAGGAGAGACCCAGTACTTC. Protein sequence: CASSPSGGPGETQYF.

V and J are TRBV25-1 and TRBJ1-1; D might be TRBD1 (5 bases). Germline values: CDR1 MGHDK, CDR2 SYGVNS. The CDR3 is made up of 15 amino acids. V was trimmed by 4 bases and J by 1 base, leaving 13 bases between them. The CDR3 loop reads CASSARTPRNTEAFF. The CDR3 DNA reads as TGTGCCAGCAGTGCCAGGACACCCAGGAACACTGAAGCTTTCTTT.

The table lists this clone with a count of one. This chain connects TRBV9 to TRBJ1-4, with D possibly TRBD1 on 5 matching bases. Germline CDR1 SGDLS, CDR2 YYNGEE. V lost 0 bases and J lost 6, with 15 bases in between. This CDR3 has 16 amino acids. The DNA of the CDR3 is TGTGCCAGCAGCGTAGATGGCGGGACCATGGATGAAAAACTGTTTTTT. Translated, it gives CASSVDGGTMDEKLFF.

The rearrangement joins TRBV28 to TRBJ2-7; D uncertain. With 7 bases removed from V and 3 bases from J, the gap between germline ends came to 7 bases. The CDR3 runs to 11 residues. CDR1 is MDHEN and CDR2 is SYDVKM in the germline V gene. This CDR3 is CASTTSYEQYF. The CDR3 DNA reads as TGTGCCAGCACCACCAGCTACGAGCAGTACTTC.

The chain joins TRBV3-1 (or the pseudogene TRBV3-2) to TRBJ1-1; tentatively, D is TRBD1 (5 bases). Trimming left V 4 bases short and J 7 bases short, with 13 bases between. The CDR3 loop spans 13 amino acids. Germline-derived CDR1 and CDR2 are LGHDT and YNNKEL (reference sequence). This CDR3 reads CASSPGRAIEAFF. CDR3 nucleotide sequence: TGTGCCAGCAGCCCCGGCAGGGCCATTGAAGCTTTCTTT.

This clone was seen a single time. The CDR3 reads CAISGGGHGGETQYF. In nucleotides, the CDR3 is TGTGCCATCAGTGGCGGAGGCCACGGCGGCGAGACCCAGTACTTC. The chain has TRBV10-3 and TRBJ2-5, with D maybe TRBD2 (5 bases). Germline lookup yields CDR1 ENHRY and CDR2 SYGVKD. Trimming took 4 bases from V and 5 from J, leaving 17 bases between them. The CDR3 covers 15 residues.

The chain links TRBV9 to TRBJ2-1; no clear D gene. From germline, CDR1 is SGDLS and CDR2 YYNGEE. V was cut by 3 bases and J by 9 bases, with 7 bases left in between. The length of the CDR3 is 11 residues. CDR3 sequence: CASSGSGEQFF. CDR3 bases: TGTGCCAGCAGCGGGTCAGGTGAGCAGTTCTTC.

The chain recombines TRBV3-1 (or the pseudogene TRBV3-2) with TRBJ2-1; 12 bases agree with TRBD1. This CDR3 is built from 15 residues. The V segment lost 10 bases and the J segment 2 bases; nucleotides outside the gene matches: 6. The germline V gene encodes CDR1 LGHDT and CDR2 YNNKEL (reference sequence). CDR3 amino acids: CANRDRGPAYNEQFF. CDR3 coding DNA: TGTGCCAACCGGGACAGGGGGCCCGCCTACAATGAGCAGTTCTTC.

This clone was counted once. The chain combines TRBV6-5 with TRBJ1-2, with a possible D match to TRBD1 (6 bases). The ends were cut back, 1 base at V and 6 bases at J, with 12 bases in the middle. This CDR3 spans 14 amino acids. Germline V gene data show CDR1 as MNHEY and CDR2 as SVGAGI. The CDR3 is CASSYYREGNGYTF. The CDR3 DNA follows: TGTGCCAGCAGTTACTACAGGGAGGGGAATGGCTACACCTTC.

The rearrangement joins TRBV10-3 to TRBJ2-7, with 9 nucleotides matching TRBD1. The CDR3 sequence is 14 residues long. Trimming at V came to 2 bases and at J to 3 bases, leaving 2 bases not matched to a gene. The germline CDR1 and CDR2 sequences are ENHRY and SYGVKD. CDR3 coding DNA: TGTGCCATCAGTGAGAACAGGGGGCGCTACGAGCAGTACTTC. Residues: CAISENRGRYEQYF.

The chain recombines TRBV28 with TRBJ2-1, with 10 nucleotides matching TRBD2. The CDR3 consists of 16 residues. Germline lookup yields CDR1 MDHEN and CDR2 SYDVKM. With V trimmed by 7 bases and J by 2 bases, 8 bases remained unmatched. The CDR3 DNA follows: TGTGCCAGCACACTTAGCGGGAGGACCACCTACAATGAGCAGTTCTTC. Its translation is CASTLSGRTTYNEQFF.

The chain uses TRBV3-1 (or the pseudogene TRBV3-2) and TRBJ2-7, with D unresolved. Per the germline V gene, CDR1 is LGHDT and CDR2 is YNNKEL (reference sequence). This CDR3 contains 13 residues. V dropped 0 bases and J dropped 3 bases, with 6 bases sitting between them. The CDR3 region has the DNA TGTGCCAGCAGCCAAGACAATGTCTACGAGCAGTACTTC. The encoded protein is CASSQDNVYEQYF.